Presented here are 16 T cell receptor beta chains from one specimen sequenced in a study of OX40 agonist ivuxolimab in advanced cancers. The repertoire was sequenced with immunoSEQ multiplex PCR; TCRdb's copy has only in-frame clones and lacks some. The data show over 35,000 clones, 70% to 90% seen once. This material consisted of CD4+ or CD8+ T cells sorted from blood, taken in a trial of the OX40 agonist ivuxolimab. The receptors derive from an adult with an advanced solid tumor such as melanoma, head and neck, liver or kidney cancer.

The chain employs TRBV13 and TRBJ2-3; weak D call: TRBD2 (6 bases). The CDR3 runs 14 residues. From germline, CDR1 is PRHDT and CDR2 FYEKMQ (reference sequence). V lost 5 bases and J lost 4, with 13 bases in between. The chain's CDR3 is CASSPRDSPDTQYF. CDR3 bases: TGTGCCAGCAGCCCCCGGGACTCTCCAGATACGCAGTATTTT.

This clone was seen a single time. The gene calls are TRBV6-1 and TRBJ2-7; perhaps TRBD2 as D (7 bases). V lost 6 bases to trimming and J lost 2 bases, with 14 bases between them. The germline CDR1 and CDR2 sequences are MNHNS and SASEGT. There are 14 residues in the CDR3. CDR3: CASRGGGFAYEQYF. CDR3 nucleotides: TGTGCCAGCAGGGGAGGGGGTTTCGCCTACGAGCAGTACTTC.

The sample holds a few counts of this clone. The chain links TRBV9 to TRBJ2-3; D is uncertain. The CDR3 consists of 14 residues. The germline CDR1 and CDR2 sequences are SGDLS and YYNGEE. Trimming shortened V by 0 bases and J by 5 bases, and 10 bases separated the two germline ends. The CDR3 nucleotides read TGTGCCAGCAGCGTAGGGTTTGATGTAGATACGCAGTATTTT. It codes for CASSVGFDVDTQYF.

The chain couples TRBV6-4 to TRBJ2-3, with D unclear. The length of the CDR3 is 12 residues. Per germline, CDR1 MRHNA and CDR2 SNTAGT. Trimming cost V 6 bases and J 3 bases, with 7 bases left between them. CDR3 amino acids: CASRVGTDTQYF. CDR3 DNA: TGTGCCAGCAGGGTGGGGACAGATACGCAGTATTTT.

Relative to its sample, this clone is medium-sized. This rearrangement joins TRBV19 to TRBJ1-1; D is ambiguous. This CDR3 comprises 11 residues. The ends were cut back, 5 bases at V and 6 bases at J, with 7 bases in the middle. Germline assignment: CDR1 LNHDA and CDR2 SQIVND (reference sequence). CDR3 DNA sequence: TGTGCCAGTAGTCCCGGGTCTGAAGCTTTCTTT. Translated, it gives CASSPGSEAFF.

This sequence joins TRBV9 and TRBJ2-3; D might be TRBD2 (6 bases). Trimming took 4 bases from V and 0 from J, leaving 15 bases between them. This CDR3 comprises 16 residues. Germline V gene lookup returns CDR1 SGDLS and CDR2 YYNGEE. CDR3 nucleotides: TGTGCCAGCAGCATGGGGACTTACTCTAGCACAGATACGCAGTATTTT. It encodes CASSMGTYSSTDTQYF.

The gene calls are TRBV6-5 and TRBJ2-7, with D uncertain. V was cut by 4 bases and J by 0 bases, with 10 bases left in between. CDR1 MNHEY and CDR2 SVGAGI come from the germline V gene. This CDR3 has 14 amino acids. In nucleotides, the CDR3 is TGTGCCAGCAGTTCGCAAGGGTCCTCCTACGAGCAGTACTTC. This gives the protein CASSSQGSSYEQYF.

The CDR3 DNA reads as TGTGCCAGCAGCAGAGCCGGAAGCGGGGGTCAGTCCTACGAGCAGTACTTC. This gives the protein CASSRAGSGGQSYEQYF. The rearrangement uses TRBV7-2 and TRBJ2-7; 8 nucleotides match TRBD2. This CDR3 region has 17 residues. In germline, CDR1 is SGHTA, CDR2 FQGNSA. Unmatched junction bases numbered 13, after V lost 5 bases and J lost 1 base. Full variable domain (remainder filled in from reference TRBV7-2 and TRBJ2-7): GAGVSQSPSNKVTEKGKDVELRCDPISGHTALYWYRQSLGQGLEFLIYFQGNSAPDKSGLPSDRFSAERTGGSVSTLTIQRTQQEDSAVYLCASSRAGSGGQSYEQYFGPGTRLTVT.

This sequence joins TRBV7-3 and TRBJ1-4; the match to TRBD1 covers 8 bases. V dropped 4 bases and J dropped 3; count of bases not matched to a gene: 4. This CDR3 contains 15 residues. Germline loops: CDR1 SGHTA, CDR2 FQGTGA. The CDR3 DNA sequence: TGTGCCAGCAGCTCCACAGGGGGTTCTAATGAAAAACTGTTTTTT. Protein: CASSSTGGSNEKLFF. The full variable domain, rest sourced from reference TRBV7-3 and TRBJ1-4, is GAGVSQTPSNKVTEKGKYVELRCDPISGHTALYWYRQSLGQGPEFLIYFQGTGAADDSGLPNDRFFAVRPEGSVSTLKIQRTERGDSAVYLCASSSTGGSNEKLFFGSGTQLSVL.

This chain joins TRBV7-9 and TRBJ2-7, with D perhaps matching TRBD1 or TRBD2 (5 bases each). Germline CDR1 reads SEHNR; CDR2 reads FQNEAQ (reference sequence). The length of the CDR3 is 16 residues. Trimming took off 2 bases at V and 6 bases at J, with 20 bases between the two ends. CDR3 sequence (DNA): TGTGCCAGCAGCTTAATCAATTGGGGGACCCCCCGCGAGCAGTACTTC. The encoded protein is CASSLINWGTPREQYF.

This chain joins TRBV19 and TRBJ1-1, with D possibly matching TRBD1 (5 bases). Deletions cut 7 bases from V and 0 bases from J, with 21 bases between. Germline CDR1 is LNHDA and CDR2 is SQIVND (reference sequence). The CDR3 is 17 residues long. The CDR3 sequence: CASIDSGFRSLNTEAFF. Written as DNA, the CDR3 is TGTGCCAGTATTGACAGCGGTTTCCGATCACTGAACACTGAAGCTTTCTTT.

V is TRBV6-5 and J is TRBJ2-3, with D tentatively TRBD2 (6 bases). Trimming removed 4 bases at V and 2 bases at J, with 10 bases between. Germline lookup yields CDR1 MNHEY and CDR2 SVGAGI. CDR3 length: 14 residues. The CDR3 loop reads CASSSEGVTDTQYF. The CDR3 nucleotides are TGTGCCAGCAGTTCGGAGGGAGTCACAGATACGCAGTATTTT.

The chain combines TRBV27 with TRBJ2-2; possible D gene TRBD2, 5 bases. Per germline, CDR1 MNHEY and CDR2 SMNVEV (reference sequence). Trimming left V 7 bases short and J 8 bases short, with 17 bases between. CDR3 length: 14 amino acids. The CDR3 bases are TGTGCCAGCACACACACTAGTATGACTGGGGAGCTGTTTTTT. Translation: CASTHTSMTGELFF.

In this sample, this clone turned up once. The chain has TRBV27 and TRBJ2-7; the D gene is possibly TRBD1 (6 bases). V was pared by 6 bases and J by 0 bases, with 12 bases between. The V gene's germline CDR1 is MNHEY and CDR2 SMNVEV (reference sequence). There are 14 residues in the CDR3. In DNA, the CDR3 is TGTGCCAGCAGGGACAGCTACAGCTCCTACGAGCAGTACTTC. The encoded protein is CASRDSYSSYEQYF.

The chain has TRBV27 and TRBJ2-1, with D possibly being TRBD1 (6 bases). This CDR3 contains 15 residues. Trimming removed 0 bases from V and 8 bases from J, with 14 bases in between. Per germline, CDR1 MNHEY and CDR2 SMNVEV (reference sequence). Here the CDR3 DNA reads TGTGCCAGCAGTTTATCCGAACAGGGCCTCGATGAGCAGTTCTTC. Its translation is CASSLSEQGLDEQFF.

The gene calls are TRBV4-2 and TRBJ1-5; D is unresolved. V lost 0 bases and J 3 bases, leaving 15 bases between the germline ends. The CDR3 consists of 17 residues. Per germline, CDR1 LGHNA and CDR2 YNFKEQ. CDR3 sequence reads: CASSQDSMGIYNQPQHF. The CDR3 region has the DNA TGTGCCAGCAGCCAAGATTCCATGGGGATATACAATCAGCCCCAGCATTTT.